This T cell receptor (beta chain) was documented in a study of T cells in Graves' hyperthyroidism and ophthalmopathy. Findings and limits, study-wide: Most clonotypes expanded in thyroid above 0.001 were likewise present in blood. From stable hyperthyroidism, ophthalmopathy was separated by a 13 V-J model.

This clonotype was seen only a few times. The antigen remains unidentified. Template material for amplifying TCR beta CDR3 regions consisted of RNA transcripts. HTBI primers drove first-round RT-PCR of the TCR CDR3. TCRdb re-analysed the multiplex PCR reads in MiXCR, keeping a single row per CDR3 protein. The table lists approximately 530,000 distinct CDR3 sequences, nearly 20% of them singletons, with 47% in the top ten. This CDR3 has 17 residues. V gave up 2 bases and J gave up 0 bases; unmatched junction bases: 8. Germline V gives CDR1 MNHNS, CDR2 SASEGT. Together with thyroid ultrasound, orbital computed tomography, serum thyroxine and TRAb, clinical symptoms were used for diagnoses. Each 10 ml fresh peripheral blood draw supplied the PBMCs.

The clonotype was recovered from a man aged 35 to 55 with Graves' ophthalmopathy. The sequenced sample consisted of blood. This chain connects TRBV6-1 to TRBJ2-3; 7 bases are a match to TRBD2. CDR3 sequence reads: CASSERGRGDSTDTQYF. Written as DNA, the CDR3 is TGTGCCAGCAGTGAACGAGGTCGGGGGGATAGCACAGATACGCAGTATTTT.